The source of this T cell receptor beta chain is a study of PD-L1 blockade in urothelial cancer. Background on the study: Blood was analyzed 3 weeks (second dose) and 6 weeks after treatment start. T cells numbered a median of about 140,000 in the blood samples. Findings and limits, study-wide: Durable benefit was linked to greater 3-week expansion of tumor-associated blood clones.

Time point given: pretreatment peripheral blood. This clone was counted ten times or more. Its matching antigen is unknown. The CDR3 sequence is 11 residues long. V lost 3 bases, J lost 8 bases, and 0 bases stayed unmatched. The V gene's germline CDR1 is ENHRY and CDR2 SYGVKD. Method: immunoSEQ multiplex PCR; TCRdb's copy keeps in-frame clones and lacks some. The table includes around 70,000 clones, 65% to 85% detected once. The rearrangement links TRBV10-3 to TRBJ1-1; 7 bases map to TRBD1. The material sequenced was PBMCs, taken around atezolizumab (anti-PD-L1) treatment. This clonotype was obtained from a woman between 65 and 79 years old with urothelial cancer. The CDR3 is CAISEQGEAFF. CDR3 bases: TGTGCCATCAGTGAACAGGGGGAAGCTTTCTTT.